This T cell receptor beta chain is drawn from a study of blood T cell repertoires in COVID-19. Residents of over 20 US areas, aged about 18 to 95 years, made up the participants. Generated by immunoSEQ multiplex PCR, the TCRdb table keeps only in-frame clones and is missing some. The table includes fewer than 500,000 clones, around 90% detected once. This CDR3 has 14 amino acids. V was clipped by 0 bases and J by 2 bases, with 8 bases between them. The V gene's germline CDR1 is SGHNT and CDR2 YYREEE (reference sequence). The V and J genes are TRBV5-4 and TRBJ1-1, with a weak D call TRBD1 (5 bases). Sequenced input: PBMCs or T cells enriched from blood (not recorded which). This receptor was identified in a young woman who had recovered from COVID-19. Here the CDR3 reads CASSLVGGNTEAFF. The CDR3 DNA follows: TGTGCCAGCAGCTTGGTCGGGGGAAACACTGAAGCTTTCTTT.